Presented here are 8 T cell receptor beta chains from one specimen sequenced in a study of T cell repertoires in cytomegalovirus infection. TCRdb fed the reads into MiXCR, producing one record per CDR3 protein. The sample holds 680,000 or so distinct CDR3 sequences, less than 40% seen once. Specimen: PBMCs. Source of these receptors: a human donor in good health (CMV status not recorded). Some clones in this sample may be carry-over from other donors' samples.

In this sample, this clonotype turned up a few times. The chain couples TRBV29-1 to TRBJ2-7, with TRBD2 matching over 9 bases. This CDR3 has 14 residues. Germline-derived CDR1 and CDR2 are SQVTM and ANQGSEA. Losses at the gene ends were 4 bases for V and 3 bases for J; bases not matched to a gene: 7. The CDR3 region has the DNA TGCAGCGTTGGCGTTAGCGGGGGATTCTACGAGCAGTACTTC. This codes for CSVGVSGGFYEQYF.

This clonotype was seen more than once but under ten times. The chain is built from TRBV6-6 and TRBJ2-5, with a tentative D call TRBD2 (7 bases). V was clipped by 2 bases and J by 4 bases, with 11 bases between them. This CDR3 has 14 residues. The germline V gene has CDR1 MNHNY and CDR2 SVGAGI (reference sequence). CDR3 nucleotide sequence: TGTGCCAGCAGTTACGGGGGGGGGCGAGAGACCCAGTACTTC. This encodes CASSYGGGRETQYF.

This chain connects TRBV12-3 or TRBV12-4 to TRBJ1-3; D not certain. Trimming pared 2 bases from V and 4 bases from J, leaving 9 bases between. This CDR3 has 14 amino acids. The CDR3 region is CASSLTADGNTIYF. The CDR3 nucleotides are TGTGCCAGCAGTTTAACGGCCGACGGAAACACCATATATTTT.

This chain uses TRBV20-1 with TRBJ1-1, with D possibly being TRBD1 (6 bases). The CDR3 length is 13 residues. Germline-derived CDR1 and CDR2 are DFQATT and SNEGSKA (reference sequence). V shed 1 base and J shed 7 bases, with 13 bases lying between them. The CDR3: CSARATGDLEAFF. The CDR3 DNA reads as TGCAGTGCTAGAGCGACAGGAGACCTTGAAGCTTTCTTT.

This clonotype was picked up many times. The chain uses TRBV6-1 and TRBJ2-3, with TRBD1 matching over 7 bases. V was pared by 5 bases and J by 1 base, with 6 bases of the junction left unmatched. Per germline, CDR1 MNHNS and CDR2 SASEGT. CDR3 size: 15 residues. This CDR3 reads CASSLTGLGTDTQYF. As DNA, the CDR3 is TGTGCCAGCAGTCTGACAGGGCTCGGCACAGATACGCAGTATTTT.

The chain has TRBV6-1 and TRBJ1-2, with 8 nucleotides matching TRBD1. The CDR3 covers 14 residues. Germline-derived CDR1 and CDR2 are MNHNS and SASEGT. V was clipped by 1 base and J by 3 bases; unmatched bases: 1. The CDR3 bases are TGTGCCAGCAGTGAAGGGACAGGGCACTATGGCTACACCTTC. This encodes CASSEGTGHYGYTF.

The CDR3 DNA follows: TGCAGTGCTAGAGCGGCCAGGGCCCTCGGGCAGCCCCAGCATTTT. Residues: CSARAARALGQPQHF. The V and J genes are TRBV20-1 and TRBJ1-5; weak D call: TRBD1 (5 bases). Trimming took off 1 base at V and 7 bases at J, with 17 bases between the two ends. Germline-derived CDR1 and CDR2 are DFQATT and SNEGSKA (reference sequence). The CDR3 extends over 15 amino acids.

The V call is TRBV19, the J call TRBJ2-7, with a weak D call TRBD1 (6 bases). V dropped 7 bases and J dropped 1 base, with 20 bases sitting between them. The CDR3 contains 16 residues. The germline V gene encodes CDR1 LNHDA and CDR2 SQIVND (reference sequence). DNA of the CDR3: TGTGCCAGTATGGTCACAGGGAGAACATTATCCTACGAGCAGTACTTC. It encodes CASMVTGRTLSYEQYF.